The clone carrying this TCR beta chain was seen a few times. As handled by the study authors: Estimates of nucleated cell counts were drawn from the amplification of reference gene primers. The method was immunoSEQ multiplex PCR; TCRdb's version includes in-frame clones alone and lacks a portion of them. V and J calls plus clone size are reproduced from that table; the DNA served to infer D and trimming. The sample has some 120,000 clones, approximately 85% seen once. The sample comes from a study of blood T cell repertoires in COVID-19. V was clipped by 8 bases and J by 6 bases; unmatched bases: 3. The CDR3 length is 13 residues. The V gene's germline CDR1 is SEHNR and CDR2 FQNEAQ (reference sequence).

The sequencing input was peripheral blood. This clonotype was sampled from a woman aged 80 or over with COVID-19, enrolled during active disease. The chain employs TRBV7-9 and TRBJ2-2; 10 bases align to TRBD2. The DNA for the CDR3 is TGTGCCAGCGGAGCGGGAGGGGCCGGGGAGCTGTTTTTT. As protein: CASGAGGAGELFF.